Listed here are 14 T cell receptor beta chains from one sample, sequenced in a study of a mutant IDH1 vaccine in newly diagnosed glioma. Time point in this sample: baseline, week 1 (first vaccination visit). Treatment indicated: pre-vaccination baseline after standard-of-care therapy. This table comes from immunoSEQ multiplex PCR, and its TCRdb copy is limited to in-frame clones, with some not included. Seen here are under 65,000 clones, roughly 80% observed once, and the top ten hold approximately 19%. The sequences come from PBMCs, collected from a glioma patient treated with radiotherapy, temozolomide or both. Receptors originate from a man between 18 and 29 years old with glioma.

This chain links TRBV4-1 with TRBJ2-3, with D perhaps TRBD2 (6 bases). From germline, CDR1 is MGHRA and CDR2 YSYEKL. Trimming shortened V by 4 bases and J by 1 base, and 9 bases separated the two germline ends. The CDR3 has 14 residues. Here the CDR3 DNA reads TGCGCCAGCAGCCGGTCGGGGGGCACAGATACGCAGTATTTT. This encodes CASSRSGGTDTQYF.

The chain is built from TRBV30 and TRBJ2-2; TRBD1 matches at 7 bases. The junction had 7 bases not matched to a gene; V was cut back by 2 bases and J by 1 base. The CDR3 runs 16 residues. Per germline, CDR1 GTSNPN and CDR2 SVGIG (reference sequence). CDR3: CAWSFSWTGNTGELFF. In DNA, the CDR3 is TGTGCCTGGAGTTTCTCCTGGACAGGGAACACCGGGGAGCTGTTTTTT.

This chain joins TRBV27 and TRBJ2-3; 8 bases are a match to TRBD1. This CDR3 contains 17 residues. CDR1 is MNHEY, CDR2 SMNVEV, per germline (reference sequence). J gave up 1 base and V 6 bases, and 12 bases lay outside the gene matches. CDR3 sequence (DNA): TGTGCCAGCAGCCGACTGACAGGGGCTGGAGGCACAGATACGCAGTATTTT. Protein: CASSRLTGAGGTDTQYF.

The chain uses TRBV2 and TRBJ2-1; possibly TRBD2 for D (6 bases). The germline V gene encodes CDR1 SNHLY and CDR2 FYNNEI. The ends were cut back, 1 base at V and 3 bases at J, with 10 bases in the middle. The CDR3 covers 15 residues. Written as DNA, the CDR3 is TGTGCCAGCAGTGAAGTGGACGGGAGCTACAATGAGCAGTTCTTC. It codes for CASSEVDGSYNEQFF.

This chain joins TRBV7-9 and TRBJ2-7, with 8 bases lining up with TRBD2. From germline, CDR1 is SEHNR and CDR2 FQNEAQ (reference sequence). J was trimmed by 2 bases and V by 4 bases; bases with no gene match: 7. The CDR3 is 15 amino acids. CDR3 DNA sequence: TGTGCCAGCAGCTCCACTAGCGGTCCTACCTACGAGCAGTACTTC. Translated: CASSSTSGPTYEQYF.

The J gene is TRBJ1-3, the V gene TRBV6-1; possibly TRBD1 for D (6 bases). This CDR3 is built from 17 residues. V was pared by 0 bases and J by 3 bases, with 15 bases between. Per the germline V gene, CDR1 is MNHNS and CDR2 is SASEGT. This CDR3 reads CASSEAPGESFGNTIYF. DNA for the CDR3: TGTGCCAGCAGTGAAGCCCCAGGGGAGTCGTTTGGAAACACCATATATTTT.

The chain joins TRBV29-1 to TRBJ2-3, with D tentatively TRBD1 or TRBD2 (6 bases each). This CDR3 contains 14 residues. The germline gives CDR1 SQVTM, CDR2 ANQGSEA. The germline V and J ends were trimmed by 2 bases and 2 bases, with 11 bases remaining between them. The CDR3 reads CSVERGGPTDTQYF. CDR3 nucleotides: TGCAGCGTTGAAAGAGGGGGGCCCACAGATACGCAGTATTTT.

This clone was counted a single time. The chain recombines TRBV18 with TRBJ2-5; no firm D call. Trimming stripped 2 bases from V and 0 bases from J, with 16 bases between. Germline V gene lookup returns CDR1 KGHSH and CDR2 LQKENI. This CDR3 is built from 17 residues. The CDR3 reads CASSPSPPRVYQETQYF. The CDR3 DNA reads TGTGCCAGCTCACCATCCCCCCCCAGAGTATACCAAGAGACCCAGTACTTC.

This chain uses TRBV6-1 with TRBJ2-1; TRBD1 might be the D (5 bases). V was clipped by 7 bases and J by 7 bases, with 20 bases between them. Germline CDR1 reads MNHNS; CDR2 reads SASEGT. CDR3 length: 15 residues. The CDR3 is CASTWTSHMRNEQFF. In DNA form, the CDR3 reads TGTGCCAGCACGTGGACAAGCCACATGAGGAATGAGCAGTTCTTC.

This clone has only a few counts. This chain connects TRBV4-2 to TRBJ1-5; D call uncertain. Trimming shortened V by 0 bases and J by 4 bases, and 7 bases separated the two germline ends. The germline V gene has CDR1 LGHNA and CDR2 YNFKEQ. The CDR3 runs 14 residues. The CDR3 region has the DNA TGTGCCAGCAGCCAAGAGGTTTTGAATCAGCCCCAGCATTTT. Translation: CASSQEVLNQPQHF.

The chain carries TRBV19 and TRBJ1-1; a weak D match, TRBD1 (6 bases). CDR1 LNHDA and CDR2 SQIVND come from the germline V gene (reference sequence). The V and J ends lost 1 base and 0 bases respectively, with 9 bases between them. The CDR3 contains 15 residues. CDR3 in amino acids: CASSIAGGLNTEAFF. The CDR3 nucleotides read TGTGCCAGTAGTATAGCGGGGGGCTTGAACACTGAAGCTTTCTTT.

This clone came up a few times. The chain recombines TRBV4-1 with TRBJ1-1, with a weak D call TRBD1 (5 bases). Between the trimmed V and J ends, which lost 0 bases and 1 base, there was a span of 12 bases. This CDR3 contains 16 residues. CDR1 and CDR2 from the germline V gene are MGHRA and YSYEKL. As DNA, the CDR3 is TGCGCCAGCAGCCAAGATTGGGGGAACACGAACACTGAAGCTTTCTTT. Protein sequence: CASSQDWGNTNTEAFF.

The chain couples TRBV10-3 to TRBJ2-6, with 7 bases lining up with TRBD1. Germline values: CDR1 ENHRY, CDR2 SYGVKD. The CDR3 consists of 17 residues. Trimming cost V 4 bases and J 2 bases; bases outside gene matches: 8. The CDR3 nucleotides read TGTGCCATCAGTGCACCGCACGACAGGGCTGGGGCCAACGTCCTGACTTTC. As protein: CAISAPHDRAGANVLTF.

This clone was seen ten or more times. This chain connects TRBV27 to TRBJ2-4, with D possibly TRBD1 on 6 matching bases. Germline CDR1 reads MNHEY; CDR2 reads SMNVEV (reference sequence). This CDR3 region has 15 residues. V lost 5 bases, J lost 2 bases, and 13 bases lay in between. The CDR3 here is CASSVQGTTKNIQYF. Written as DNA, the CDR3 is TGTGCCAGCAGTGTGCAGGGGACGACCAAAAACATTCAGTACTTC.